A selection of T cell receptor beta chains follows, all from one sample in a study of T cell responses to AZD1222 COVID-19 vaccine. Here immunoSEQ multiplex PCR was the method, and the copy in TCRdb shows in-frame clones only, minus some. The sample gives some 180,000 clones, over 85% of which show up once; about 1.6% is in the top ten. This sample comprised peripheral blood, obtained on day 0 of AZD1222 vaccination. The receptors originated from an adult in good health. CDR3s include the opening cysteine and the closing phenylalanine or tryptophan. D genes are given only for firm matches. Size tells how often a clone was seen (once, few, many) or the class of an expanded clone, and some rows leave it out.

d_call: -; clone_size: -; j_call: TRBJ2-1; v_call: TRBV24-1; cdr3_nt: TGTGCCACCAGTGATTCAGACTGGGATGAGCAGTTCTTC; cdr3_aa: CATSDSDWDEQFF
d_call: -; clone_size: -; j_call: TRBJ2-7; v_call: TRBV11-3; cdr3_nt: TGTGCCAGCAGCTTAGTGGCAGGCTACGAGCAGTACTTC; cdr3_aa: CASSLVAGYEQYF
d_call: -; clone_size: -; j_call: TRBJ2-7; v_call: TRBV2; cdr3_nt: TGTGCCAGCAGTCAATCCCGGGACGGCTACGAGCAGTACTTC; cdr3_aa: CASSQSRDGYEQYF
d_call: -; clone_size: -; j_call: TRBJ1-3; v_call: TRBV11-2; cdr3_nt: TGTGCCAGCAGCTTAGTCCCCAGGGCCAGCTCTGGAAACACCATATATTTT; cdr3_aa: CASSLVPRASSGNTIYF
d_call: TRBD1; clone_size: -; j_call: TRBJ1-5; v_call: TRBV4-1; cdr3_nt: TGCGCCAGCAGCCTGGACAGGGCAAATCAGCCCCAGCATTTT; cdr3_aa: CASSLDRANQPQHF
d_call: -; clone_size: once; j_call: TRBJ2-3; v_call: TRBV19; cdr3_nt: TGTGCCAGTAGTAGACCAGACTCTTTCACAGATACGCAGTATTTT; cdr3_aa: CASSRPDSFTDTQYF
d_call: -; clone_size: -; j_call: TRBJ1-1; v_call: TRBV19; cdr3_nt: TGTGCCAGTAGTATTGGGGGCCTTCTTGAAGCTTTCTTT; cdr3_aa: CASSIGGLLEAFF
d_call: -; clone_size: -; j_call: TRBJ1-4; v_call: TRBV7-9; cdr3_nt: TGTGCCAGCAGCTTCTCTACAGAATTGGAAAAACTGTTTTTT; cdr3_aa: CASSFSTELEKLFF
d_call: -; clone_size: -; j_call: TRBJ2-4; v_call: TRBV2; cdr3_nt: TGTGCCAGCACCTGGGGAGCCCAGCACCCCAAAAACATTCAGTACTTC; cdr3_aa: CASTWGAQHPKNIQYF
d_call: TRBD1; clone_size: -; j_call: TRBJ1-6; v_call: TRBV6-5; cdr3_nt: TGTGCCAGCAGTTACCGGGACAGCTCACCCCTCCACTTT; cdr3_aa: CASSYRDSSPLHF
d_call: -; clone_size: -; j_call: TRBJ2-7; v_call: TRBV3-1/TRBV3-2; cdr3_nt: TGTGCCAGCAGCCAAAGGCGTGGTACGAGAGAGCAGTACTTC; cdr3_aa: CASSQRRGTREQYF
d_call: -; clone_size: -; j_call: TRBJ1-6; v_call: TRBV30; cdr3_nt: TGTGCCTGGAGCTCAACGGGGGTTTATTCACCCCTCCACTTT; cdr3_aa: CAWSSTGVYSPLHF
d_call: -; clone_size: few; j_call: TRBJ2-7; v_call: TRBV27; cdr3_nt: TGTGCCAGCAGTGGACAGTCCTCCTACGAGCAGTACTTC; cdr3_aa: CASSGQSSYEQYF
d_call: TRBD1; clone_size: -; j_call: TRBJ1-5; v_call: TRBV19; cdr3_nt: TGTGCCAGTAGTCCCTCCGGGACAGGGAACAATCAGCCCCAGCATTTT; cdr3_aa: CASSPSGTGNNQPQHF
d_call: -; clone_size: -; j_call: TRBJ2-3; v_call: TRBV9; cdr3_nt: TGTGCCAGCAGCGTAGGAGCTAGCGAGTACACAGATACGCAGTATTTT; cdr3_aa: CASSVGASEYTDTQYF
d_call: -; clone_size: -; j_call: TRBJ1-1; v_call: TRBV10-3; cdr3_nt: TGTGCCATCAGTGATGCCGACAGGCGGAACACTGAAGCTTTCTTT; cdr3_aa: CAISDADRRNTEAFF
d_call: -; clone_size: -; j_call: TRBJ2-7; v_call: TRBV5-1; cdr3_nt: TGCGCCAGCAGCTACAGGGCGGATGGCGGAGAAGGGGCCTACGAGCAGTACTTC; cdr3_aa: CASSYRADGGEGAYEQYF
d_call: -; clone_size: -; j_call: TRBJ1-6; v_call: TRBV19; cdr3_nt: TGTGCCAGTACAGAGGACGGAGATAATTCACCCCTCCACTTT; cdr3_aa: CASTEDGDNSPLHF
d_call: TRBD2; clone_size: -; j_call: TRBJ2-1; v_call: TRBV19; cdr3_nt: TGTGCCAGTTCAACCCCCAGGGCGGGGGGGTACAATGAGCAGTTCTTC; cdr3_aa: CASSTPRAGGYNEQFF
d_call: -; clone_size: -; j_call: TRBJ2-1; v_call: TRBV9; cdr3_nt: TGTGCCAGCAGCGTAGACCCCGAGGATGAGCAGTTCTTC; cdr3_aa: CASSVDPEDEQFF
d_call: -; clone_size: -; j_call: TRBJ2-6; v_call: TRBV5-1; cdr3_nt: TGCGCCAGCAGAGGACCATCGGGGGCCAACGTCCTGACTTTC; cdr3_aa: CASRGPSGANVLTF
d_call: -; clone_size: -; j_call: TRBJ2-6; v_call: TRBV7-6; cdr3_nt: TGTGCCAGCAGCTTGGGTGGGGGAACCTACTCTGGGGCCAACGTCCTGACTTTC; cdr3_aa: CASSLGGGTYSGANVLTF